Each of the 21 T cell receptor beta chains below was sequenced from the same sample in a study of blood T cell repertoires in COVID-19. Generated by immunoSEQ multiplex PCR, the TCRdb table keeps only in-frame clones and is missing some. In the table there are fewer than 450,000 clones, approximately 90% of which are singletons. Sequenced material: PBMCs or T cells enriched from blood (not recorded which). Source of these receptors: a woman aged 18-29 years who had recovered from COVID-19.

In DNA, the CDR3 is TGTGCCAGTATATCGGGACAGGGAAGGCCCCAGCATTTT. Translation: CASISGQGRPQHF. This chain joins TRBV6-1 and TRBJ1-5, with 9 bases lining up with TRBD1. CDR1 MNHNS and CDR2 SASEGT come from the germline V gene. Unmatched junction bases numbered 9, after V lost 9 bases and J lost 9 bases. The CDR3 length is 13 residues.

V is TRBV4-1 and J is TRBJ2-7, with TRBD2 matching over 7 bases. CDR1 is MGHRA, CDR2 YSYEKL, per germline. The CDR3 has 15 residues. Germline trimming cut 0 bases from V and 4 bases from J; bases unmatched to any gene: 6. The chain's CDR3 is CASSQDLGGKYEQYF. In DNA form, the CDR3 reads TGCGCCAGCAGCCAAGATTTGGGGGGGAAATACGAGCAGTACTTC.

A few counts support this clone. The CDR3 region is CSVEDLSRDTEAFF. CDR3 in DNA: TGCAGCGTTGAAGATTTGTCCAGGGACACTGAAGCTTTCTTT. The chain recombines TRBV29-1 with TRBJ1-1, with a weak D call TRBD1 (5 bases). CDR3 length equals 14 residues. Germline V lookup: CDR1 SQVTM, CDR2 ANQGSEA. The germline V and J ends were trimmed by 0 bases and 3 bases, with 11 bases remaining between them.

The chain joins TRBV7-6 to TRBJ2-1; 7 nucleotides agree with TRBD2. This CDR3 comprises 13 residues. The V gene's germline CDR1 is SGHVS and CDR2 FNYEAQ. V shed 1 base, J shed 10 bases, and the junction held 4 bases outside the gene matches. The CDR3 is CASSLGLAEEQFF. CDR3 DNA: TGTGCCAGCAGCTTAGGACTAGCTGAGGAGCAGTTCTTC.

V is TRBV6-4 and J is TRBJ1-1, with 7 bases identical to TRBD1. CDR1 MRHNA and CDR2 SNTAGT come from the germline V gene. The CDR3 spans 14 residues. Unmatched junction bases numbered 4, after V lost 2 bases and J lost 4 bases. This CDR3 reads CASSDQAGGTEAFF. The CDR3 bases are TGTGCCAGCAGTGACCAAGCAGGGGGCACTGAAGCTTTCTTT.

The chain couples TRBV28 to TRBJ2-7, with D possibly TRBD2 on 7 matching bases. The CDR3 runs 14 residues. The V end was cut by 3 bases, the J end by 8 bases, with 17 bases between. Germline V gives CDR1 MDHEN, CDR2 SYDVKM. CDR3 sequence: CASSLGAGTTKQYF. CDR3 nucleotides: TGTGCCAGCAGTTTGGGGGCAGGGACTACGAAGCAGTACTTC.

The chain joins TRBV4-1 to TRBJ1-5; 8 nucleotides agree with TRBD1. V trimming: 3 bases; J trimming: 0 bases; junction bases outside the gene matches: 4. Germline-derived CDR1 and CDR2 are MGHRA and YSYEKL. The CDR3 consists of 16 residues. The CDR3 nucleotides read TGCGCCAGCAGCCATTGGACAGGGAATAGCAATCAGCCCCAGCATTTT. It translates to CASSHWTGNSNQPQHF.

In nucleotides, the CDR3 is TGTGCCAGTAGTATAGCCTTTGGGCGGGGGACTGAAGCTTTCTTT. Its protein is CASSIAFGRGTEAFF. The V call is TRBV19, the J call TRBJ1-1; a weak D match, TRBD1 (5 bases). Trimming removed 1 base at V and 5 bases at J, with 14 bases between. CDR3 length: 15 amino acids. CDR1 is LNHDA and CDR2 is SQIVND in the germline V gene (reference sequence).

The chain recombines TRBV27 with TRBJ2-7, with D unclear. This CDR3 spans 11 amino acids. Germline V gene data show CDR1 as MNHEY and CDR2 as SMNVEV (reference sequence). V shed 5 bases and J shed 6 bases, with 8 bases lying between them. For the CDR3, the DNA is TGTGCCAGCAGTAACCTCGGCGAGCAGTACTTC. It is translated as CASSNLGEQYF.

The chain couples TRBV23-1 to TRBJ1-1; unclear D gene. TRBV23-1 is an ORF; its function is uncertain. The V gene lost 6 bases and the J gene lost 3 bases, with 5 bases spanning the gap. CDR3 size: 11 residues. CDR3 amino acids: CASRADTEAFF. The CDR3 bases are TGCGCCAGCAGGGCCGACACTGAAGCTTTCTTT.

The V call is TRBV5-1, the J call TRBJ1-5, with a weak D call TRBD1 (6 bases). Trimming left V 1 base short and J 4 bases short, with 12 bases between. The CDR3 totals 15 residues. CDR1 SGHRS and CDR2 YFSETQ come from the germline V gene. CDR3 in DNA: TGCGCCAGCAGCTTGACGACAGGCGAAAATCAGCCCCAGCATTTT. Amino acid sequence: CASSLTTGENQPQHF.

The chain is built from TRBV5-5 and TRBJ2-6; TRBD1 aligns across 7 bases. Germline loops: CDR1 SGHKS, CDR2 YYEKEE (reference sequence). The junction had 12 bases not matched to a gene; V was cut back by 0 bases and J by 3 bases. CDR3 length equals 19 residues. The CDR3 loop is CASSLVVLQGVGGANVLTF. CDR3 DNA sequence: TGTGCCAGCAGCTTGGTTGTTCTCCAGGGGGTTGGTGGGGCCAACGTCCTGACTTTC.

This chain connects TRBV6-2 or TRBV6-3 to TRBJ1-1; D possibly corresponds to TRBD1 (5 bases). CDR1 and CDR2 (germline): MNHEY, SVGEGT. V lost 6 bases to trimming and J lost 0 bases, with 17 bases between them. This CDR3 contains 16 residues. CDR3 in DNA: TGTGCCAGCAGCTCGAGCAGGGAAGGGGTGAACACTGAAGCTTTCTTT. Translation: CASSSSREGVNTEAFF.

CDR3 residues: CASSPEEGSYEQYF. The CDR3 nucleotides are TGTGCCAGCAGCCCGGAGGAGGGTTCCTACGAGCAGTACTTC. The J gene is TRBJ2-7, the V gene TRBV7-2, with D perhaps TRBD2 (6 bases). The CDR3 runs 14 residues. CDR1 and CDR2 (germline): SGHTA, FQGNSA. Trimming left V 5 bases short and J 1 base short, with 12 bases between.

This sequence joins TRBV6-5 and TRBJ2-7, with 10 bases identical to TRBD1. CDR1 is MNHEY and CDR2 is SVGAGI in the germline V gene. The CDR3 is 14 residues long. The V gene end was trimmed by 6 bases and the J gene end by 3 bases; junction bases not matched to a gene: 5. The CDR3 DNA sequence: TGTGCCAGCAGACACGGGACAGGGGACTACGAGCAGTACTTC. The encoded protein is CASRHGTGDYEQYF.

V usage is TRBV6-1 and J usage is TRBJ1-5; the D gene is possibly TRBD1 (6 bases). The CDR3 extends over 16 amino acids. Between the trimmed V and J ends, which lost 2 bases and 9 bases, there was a span of 20 bases. The V gene's germline CDR1 is MNHNS and CDR2 SASEGT. The CDR3 region has the DNA TGTGCCAGCAGTGAATCCAGCTTGACAGGCGGTTGGCCCCAGCATTTT. The encoded protein is CASSESSLTGGWPQHF.

The table lists this clone with a few counts. CDR3 residues: CASSLTAIPSYNSPLHF. CDR3 sequence (DNA): TGTGCCAGCAGTTTGACAGCAATTCCCTCCTATAATTCACCCCTCCACTTT. The chain couples TRBV27 to TRBJ1-6; perhaps TRBD1 as D (5 bases). The CDR3 extends over 17 amino acids. Germline loops: CDR1 MNHEY, CDR2 SMNVEV (reference sequence). Trimming removed 3 bases at V and 0 bases at J, with 12 bases between.

The chain couples TRBV6-6 to TRBJ1-2, with D uncertain. CDR3 length: 12 residues. V lost 6 bases and J 6 bases, leaving 11 bases between the germline ends. CDR1 and CDR2 from the germline V gene are MNHNY and SVGAGI (reference sequence). The chain's CDR3 is CASRLGRHGYTF. The CDR3 nucleotides read TGTGCCAGCAGACTAGGACGGCATGGCTACACCTTC.

This rearrangement joins TRBV7-2 to TRBJ1-2, with TRBD1 matching over 7 bases. Germline loops: CDR1 SGHTA, CDR2 FQGNSA. CDR3 size: 15 residues. V gave up 1 base and J gave up 2 bases; unmatched junction bases: 4. The DNA of the CDR3 is TGTGCCAGCAGCTTAGTAGAGGGGGCCAACTATGGCTACACCTTC. Translated: CASSLVEGANYGYTF.

V usage is TRBV2 and J usage is TRBJ2-1, with D hard to call. The CDR3 length is 10 residues. V was pared by 8 bases and J by 3 bases, with 2 bases between. Germline V gene data show CDR1 as SNHLY and CDR2 as FYNNEI. CDR3 coding DNA: TGTGCCAGCCGCTACAATGAGCAGTTCTTC. Protein sequence: CASRYNEQFF.

The chain has TRBV5-5 and TRBJ2-7; D may be TRBD1 (5 bases). Trimming removed 4 bases at V and 2 bases at J, with 10 bases between. Germline-derived CDR1 and CDR2 are SGHKS and YYEKEE (reference sequence). CDR3 length: 13 amino acids. CDR3 sequence reads: CASSPDTTYEQYF. The CDR3 region has the DNA TGTGCCAGCAGCCCGGACACTACCTACGAGCAGTACTTC.